This T cell receptor beta chain stems from a study of blood T cell repertoires in COVID-19. Overall study context: Whether acute or convalescent, the COVID-19 samples came from the United States, Italy and Spain. The cDNA or gDNA used as material had been derived from T cells, B-cell-depleted T cells, or PBMCs.

TCRdb's table, derived via immunoSEQ multiplex PCR, lists solely in-frame clones and lacks some. The data contain about 260,000 clones, 86% of them singletons. The study recruited people aged roughly 18 to 100 years across under 25 US areas. Cohorts were determined from participant-reported clinical history. The junction had 6 bases not matched to a gene; V was cut back by 5 bases and J by 3 bases. CDR3 length: 15 residues. Germline V lookup: CDR1 SGHTA, CDR2 FQGTGA. The sequence came from a woman in her fifties or sixties who had recovered from COVID-19. The sequenced sample consisted of PBMCs or T cells enriched from blood (not recorded which). V and J are TRBV7-3 and TRBJ2-2; 7 bases are shared with TRBD1. The CDR3 spells CASSPRTGDTGELFF. CDR3 bases: TGTGCCAGCAGCCCTCGGACAGGCGACACCGGGGAGCTGTTTTTT.